Below are 28 T cell receptor beta chains sequenced from a single sample in a study of blood T cell dynamics during melanoma immunotherapy. Repertoires were generated with immunoSEQ multiplex PCR, while TCRdb's copy carries only in-frame clones and drops some. The sample records 16,000 or so clones, 90% to 95% being singletons. Time point in this sample: pre-treatment baseline. The specimen was blood, collected from a patient treated with checkpoint blockade. These receptors all stem from a human donor with melanoma.

The chain couples TRBV29-1 to TRBJ2-3, with D hard to call. This CDR3 spans 14 amino acids. CDR1 and CDR2 (germline): SQVTM, ANQGSEA. V lost 0 bases and J 2 bases, leaving 9 bases between the germline ends. For the CDR3, the DNA is TGCAGCGTTGAAGATCGGCGGAACACAGATACGCAGTATTTT. This sequence encodes CSVEDRRNTDTQYF.

This clone has just a few counts. V gene TRBV7-9 combines with J gene TRBJ2-2; unclear D gene. The V gene's germline CDR1 is SEHNR and CDR2 FQNEAQ (reference sequence). Trimming removed 1 base at V and 5 bases at J, with 14 bases between. This CDR3 is built from 16 residues. CDR3 in DNA: TGTGCCAGCAGCTTAGGTCAAGGTTTTTGGACCGGGGAGCTGTTTTTT. As protein: CASSLGQGFWTGELFF.

The genes are TRBV20-1 and TRBJ1-1, with D hard to call. The CDR3 is 11 residues long. The germline gives CDR1 DFQATT, CDR2 SNEGSKA (reference sequence). Trimming pared 1 base from V and 7 bases from J, leaving 7 bases between. The CDR3 sequence is CSARGPVEAFF. In DNA, the CDR3 is TGCAGTGCTAGAGGGCCAGTTGAAGCTTTCTTT.

The rearrangement uses TRBV4-3 and TRBJ2-1; D is perhaps TRBD1 (5 bases). V lost 0 bases and J 9 bases, leaving 12 bases between the germline ends. CDR1 is LGHNA and CDR2 is YSLEER in the germline V gene. The CDR3 has 14 residues. Written as DNA, the CDR3 is TGCGCCAGCAGCCAAGATCCAGGGTGGGTTGAGCAGTTCTTC. Its translation: CASSQDPGWVEQFF.

The chain links TRBV7-9 to TRBJ2-3; 8 nucleotides line up with TRBD2. This CDR3 spans 15 amino acids. Trimming at V came to 2 bases and at J to 2 bases, leaving 3 bases not matched to a gene. Germline values: CDR1 SEHNR, CDR2 FQNEAQ (reference sequence). The CDR3 sequence: CASSLKAGDTDTQYF. The CDR3 DNA follows: TGTGCCAGCAGCTTAAAAGCGGGAGACACAGATACGCAGTATTTT.

The V gene is TRBV6-6, the J gene TRBJ2-7; 11 nucleotides line up with TRBD1. V lost 2 bases, J lost 2 bases, and 2 bases stayed unmatched. This CDR3 contains 15 residues. Germline assignment: CDR1 MNHNY and CDR2 SVGAGI (reference sequence). This CDR3 is CASSYGGQGAYEQYF. The CDR3 coding sequence is TGTGCCAGCAGTTACGGGGGACAGGGGGCCTACGAGCAGTACTTC.

V gene TRBV18 combines with J gene TRBJ1-1; D might be TRBD1 (5 bases). V was cut by 6 bases and J by 3 bases, with 11 bases left in between. Per the germline V gene, CDR1 is KGHSH and CDR2 is LQKENI. CDR3 length: 13 residues. The CDR3 DNA follows: TGTGCCAGCTCTAATTTGGGGGACACTGAAGCTTTCTTT. This sequence encodes CASSNLGDTEAFF.

V is TRBV15 and J is TRBJ2-7; no clear D gene. CDR1 is LNHNV, CDR2 YYDKDF, per germline (reference sequence). The V end lost 0 bases, the J end lost 3 bases, and 9 bases lay between the germline ends. The CDR3 covers 14 residues. The CDR3 spells CATSRDAGDYEQYF. CDR3 DNA: TGTGCCACCAGCAGAGATGCAGGAGACTACGAGCAGTACTTC.

As DNA, the CDR3 is TGTGCCAGCAGCTTAGAACCCGACTATGGCTACACCTTC. Protein sequence: CASSLEPDYGYTF. V is TRBV5-4 and J is TRBJ1-2; D remains unclear. Trimming removed 2 bases at V and 3 bases at J, with 8 bases between. Germline CDR1 reads SGHNT; CDR2 reads YYREEE (reference sequence). The CDR3 covers 13 residues.

This chain joins TRBV7-2 and TRBJ2-7; 8 bases are a match to TRBD2. This CDR3 comprises 15 residues. The ends lost 4 bases at V and 3 bases at J; junction bases unmatched: 8. Germline assignment: CDR1 SGHTA and CDR2 FQGNSA. The chain's CDR3 is CASSSIAGTIYEQYF. The CDR3 coding sequence is TGTGCCAGCAGCTCGATAGCGGGGACTATCTACGAGCAGTACTTC.

The gene calls are TRBV6-6 and TRBJ2-7; D not certain. Germline-derived CDR1 and CDR2 are MNHNY and SVGAGI (reference sequence). The V end was cut by 5 bases, the J end by 4 bases, with 6 bases between. This CDR3 is built from 11 residues. The CDR3 nucleotides are TGTGCCAGCAGTACAGCTTACGAGCAGTACTTC. Translating it yields CASSTAYEQYF.

V gene TRBV7-9 combines with J gene TRBJ2-5; TRBD2 matches 10 bases. The J call may be mistaken, given a closer DNA end match to TRBJ2-7. Germline-derived CDR1 and CDR2 are SEHNR and FQNEAQ (reference sequence). The CDR3 runs to 14 residues. For the CDR3, the DNA is TGTGCCGGGACTAGCGCCCACAATCCCTACGAGCAGTACTTC. It is translated as CAGTSAHNPYEQYF.

V and J are TRBV5-1 and TRBJ2-3; D is ambiguous. This CDR3 has 15 amino acids. CDR1 and CDR2 (germline): SGHRS, YFSETQ. V lost 4 bases to trimming and J lost 2 bases, with 14 bases between them. The DNA of the CDR3 is TGCGCCAGCAGCCTTGGACCCGCCGACACAGATACGCAGTATTTT. Translation gives CASSLGPADTDTQYF. The variable domain in full, completed from reference TRBV5-1 and TRBJ2-3, reads KAGVTQTPRYLIKTRGQQVTLSCSPISGHRSVSWYQQTPGQGLQFLFEYFSETQRNKGNFPGRFSGRQFSNSRSEMNVSTLELGDSALYLCASSLGPADTDTQYFGPGTRLTVL.

V is TRBV5-1 and J is TRBJ1-1; tentatively, D is TRBD1 (5 bases). V lost 4 bases and J lost 1, with 8 bases in between. Germline CDR1 reads SGHRS; CDR2 reads YFSETQ. The CDR3 runs 13 residues. The CDR3 region has the DNA TGCGCCAGCAGCAGGGGCGGGAACACTGAAGCTTTCTTT. As protein: CASSRGGNTEAFF.

V is TRBV6-5 and J is TRBJ1-6; D remains unclear. The CDR3 consists of 14 residues. Germline V gene lookup returns CDR1 MNHEY and CDR2 SVGAGI. The CDR3 region has the DNA TGTGCTATCCCCGCCAGGCCCCTTAATTCACCCCTCCACTTT. It codes for CAIPARPLNSPLHF.

The rearrangement joins TRBV7-8 to TRBJ1-2, with a weak D call TRBD1 (6 bases). The CDR3 has 13 amino acids. V lost 4 bases, J lost 2 bases, and 8 bases lay in between. The germline V gene has CDR1 SGHVS and CDR2 FQNEAQ. For the CDR3, the DNA is TGTGCCAGCAGCTACGACAGGAACTATGGCTACACCTTC. Protein sequence: CASSYDRNYGYTF.

As for this clone: Germline is not matched at one junction end, which may reflect a read error. The genes are TRBV7-9 and TRBJ2-5, with TRBD1 as a possible D gene (5 bases). Germline values: CDR1 SEHNR, CDR2 FQNEAQ (reference sequence). The CDR3 spans 14 residues. The CDR3 reads CASSPTAGQATQYF. In DNA form, the CDR3 reads TGTGCCAGCAGCCCCACGGCAGGACAAGCGACCCAGTACTTC.

The chain links TRBV4-1 to TRBJ2-7; TRBD1 matches at 8 bases. Unmatched junction bases numbered 4, after V lost 1 base and J lost 2 bases. The CDR3 has 15 residues. From germline, CDR1 is MGHRA and CDR2 YSYEKL. The CDR3 here is CASSQGRQGPYEQYF. CDR3 nucleotide sequence: TGCGCCAGCAGCCAAGGGCGACAGGGGCCCTACGAGCAGTACTTC.

About this clone itself: Other nucleotide sequences in the sample specify the same CDR3. The chain couples TRBV7-2 to TRBJ1-3; D may be TRBD1 (5 bases). CDR1 is SGHTA and CDR2 is FQGNSA in the germline V gene. This CDR3 region has 17 residues. V lost 1 base and J lost 0, with 13 bases in between. The CDR3 DNA follows: TGTGCCAGCAGCTTAGGTGGCCAGGGCATCTCTGGAAACACCATATATTTT. Protein product: CASSLGGQGISGNTIYF.

This clone was counted between two and nine times. The chain employs TRBV4-1 and TRBJ1-5; D is ambiguous. This CDR3 is built from 14 residues. CDR1 is MGHRA, CDR2 YSYEKL, per germline. The ends were cut back, 2 bases at V and 1 base at J, with 6 bases in the middle. In DNA form, the CDR3 reads TGCGCCAGCAGCCAACCAAACAGCAATCAGCCCCAGCATTTT. Encoded protein: CASSQPNSNQPQHF.

The J gene is TRBJ1-5, the V gene TRBV4-3; no definite D call. This CDR3 contains 16 residues. Germline assignment: CDR1 LGHNA and CDR2 YSLEER. Trimming took off 0 bases at V and 8 bases at J, with 17 bases between the two ends. The CDR3 loop reads CASSQDKWSGIEPQHF. In DNA, the CDR3 is TGCGCCAGCAGCCAAGATAAATGGTCGGGAATAGAGCCCCAGCATTTT.

The genes are TRBV19 and TRBJ1-2; 10 bases map to TRBD1. CDR3 size: 14 residues. The germline V gene encodes CDR1 LNHDA and CDR2 SQIVND (reference sequence). V was pared by 3 bases and J by 8 bases, with 6 bases of the junction left unmatched. The CDR3 sequence is CASSMGTGVQGYTF. DNA for the CDR3: TGTGCCAGTAGTATGGGGACAGGGGTTCAGGGCTACACCTTC.

The chain links TRBV4-3 to TRBJ1-2, with D possibly matching TRBD1 (6 bases). From germline, CDR1 is LGHNA and CDR2 YSLEER. V was clipped by 2 bases and J by 8 bases, with 18 bases between them. This CDR3 comprises 15 residues. The CDR3 DNA is TGCGCCAGCAGCCAAACCGCACAGGGAGCGAGAGGCTACACCTTC. This sequence encodes CASSQTAQGARGYTF.

The chain carries TRBV29-1 and TRBJ2-2; D is unresolved. The CDR3 contains 14 residues. Germline lookup yields CDR1 SQVTM and CDR2 ANQGSEA. Trimming removed 5 bases at V and 3 bases at J, with 13 bases between. The CDR3, as DNA: TGCAGCGTTTCAGTCCTAAGGGACACCGGGGAGCTGTTTTTT. Translating it yields CSVSVLRDTGELFF.

The chain employs TRBV7-3 and TRBJ2-1; D is unclear. There are 13 residues in the CDR3. CDR1 and CDR2 from the germline V gene are SGHTA and FQGTGA. The V end lost 4 bases, the J end lost 10 bases, and 14 bases lay between the germline ends. The CDR3 DNA reads TGTGCCAGCAGCTCGTGGGCCTTACGGGAGCAGTTCTTC. Its protein is CASSSWALREQFF.

The rearrangement joins TRBV19 to TRBJ2-2; 9 bases fit TRBD1. CDR3 size: 17 residues. V shed 5 bases and J 0 bases; nucleotides not matched to a gene: 7. The germline V gene encodes CDR1 LNHDA and CDR2 SQIVND (reference sequence). The chain's CDR3 is CASSSPGQGPNTGELFF. The CDR3 bases are TGTGCCAGTAGTTCTCCGGGACAGGGTCCGAACACCGGGGAGCTGTTTTTT. Together with reference TRBV19 and TRBJ2-2, the CDR3 gives the full variable domain: DGGITQSPKYLFRKEGQNVTLSCEQNLNHDAMYWYRQDPGQGLRLIYYSQIVNDFQKGDIAEGYSVSREKKESFPLTVTSAQKNPTAFYLCASSSPGQGPNTGELFFGEGSRLTVL.

The chain carries TRBV19 and TRBJ2-5; TRBD1 is a possible D gene (6 bases). The CDR3 runs to 14 residues. CDR1 is LNHDA and CDR2 is SQIVND in the germline V gene (reference sequence). Trimming left V 4 bases short and J 2 bases short, with 11 bases between. The CDR3 coding sequence is TGTGCCAGTAGTAACAGGGCCAGTCAAGAGACCCAGTACTTC. This gives the protein CASSNRASQETQYF.

The rearrangement uses TRBV6-6 and TRBJ1-5; 10 nucleotides align to TRBD1. The CDR3 runs 16 residues. Trimming removed 2 bases from V and 5 bases from J; junction bases left unmatched: 6. Germline CDR1 MNHNY, CDR2 SVGAGI (reference sequence). DNA of the CDR3: TGTGCCAGCAGTTACGCTTTGACAGGGGGCGATCAGCCCCAGCATTTT. Translation: CASSYALTGGDQPQHF.